The clone carrying this T cell receptor (beta chain) showed up just a few times. TCRdb passed the 5' RACE reads through MiXCR, listing each CDR3 protein once. The table has roughly 68,000 distinct CDR3 sequences, over 15% seen once. This sample was included in a study of HIV-infected patients and healthy controls. This receptor was identified in a human donor in good health. Sequencing used CD4+ T cells from blood.

CDR3 sequence reads: CASSPNGSSGNTIYF. CDR3 nucleotides: TGTGCCAGCAGCCCTAACGGGAGCTCTGGAAACACCATATATTTT. This chain uses TRBV7-9 with TRBJ1-3; unclear D gene. Looked up from germline, CDR1 is SEHNR and CDR2 is FQNEAQ (reference sequence). The CDR3 is 15 residues long. V shed 5 bases and J shed 0 bases, with 11 bases lying between them.